The TCR beta chain under discussion was sequenced for a study of CD8 T cells in Susac syndrome. Those who served as multiple sclerosis controls were treatment-naive patients with stable or active relapsing-remitting disease. TEMRA cells were enriched by FACS, while CD8+ and CD4+ T cells were obtained through a negative isolation that was performed magnetically. This CDR3 contains 12 residues. Trimming stripped 0 bases from V and 8 bases from J, with 7 bases between. Germline CDR1 is SEHNR and CDR2 is FQNEAQ (reference sequence). Reverse transcription of about 0.45 to 1 ug RNA used random hexamers. Amplification of the TCR beta CDR3 was carried out by immunoSEQ multiplex PCR, which spanned a total of 54 Vbeta and 13 Jbeta segments. TCRdb re-derived calls from the immunoSEQ multiplex PCR reads in MiXCR, one entry per CDR3 protein. The profile shows some 260,000 distinct CDR3 sequences, approximately 84% of them singletons.

The sample consisted of CD8+ T cells from PBMCs. The chain has TRBV7-9 and TRBJ1-1; D gene uncertain. This TCR was recovered from a human donor with multiple sclerosis. For the CDR3, the DNA is TGTGCCAGCAGCTTAGCGATGGAGGAAGCTTTCTTT. Encoded protein: CASSLAMEEAFF.